What follows are 10 T cell receptor beta chains derived from one specimen sequenced in a study of OX40 agonist ivuxolimab in advanced cancers. TCRdb's copy holds only in-frame clones and misses some; the assay was immunoSEQ multiplex PCR. Of about 34,000 clones listed, roughly 83% are singletons. The sample here was CD4+ or CD8+ T cells sorted from blood, taken in a trial of the OX40 agonist ivuxolimab. These receptors were obtained from an adult with an advanced solid tumor such as melanoma, head and neck, liver or kidney cancer.

This clone was seen once. The chain combines TRBV6-6 with TRBJ2-7, with D perhaps matching TRBD2 (5 bases). The CDR3 spans 13 residues. V was clipped by 7 bases and J by 2 bases, with 12 bases between them. Germline V gene lookup returns CDR1 MNHNY and CDR2 SVGAGI (reference sequence). The CDR3 is CASTPGGAYEQYF. CDR3 DNA: TGTGCCAGCACCCCAGGAGGAGCCTACGAGCAGTACTTC.

The chain combines TRBV5-6 with TRBJ2-1, with 8 positions matching TRBD2. Germline V gene lookup returns CDR1 SGHDT and CDR2 YYEEEE. J was trimmed by 3 bases and V by 1 base; bases with no gene match: 9. The CDR3 has 17 amino acids. CDR3 DNA sequence: TGTGCCAGCAGCTTGATTAGCGGGGACGCCGGCTACAATGAGCAGTTCTTC. Translation gives CASSLISGDAGYNEQFF.

This chain joins TRBV29-1 and TRBJ2-7, with D possibly being TRBD1 (6 bases). CDR1 SQVTM and CDR2 ANQGSEA come from the germline V gene. V lost 7 bases, J lost 4 bases, and 17 bases lay in between. The CDR3 has 13 amino acids. CDR3 sequence: CSASRGIGYEQYF. The CDR3 DNA reads TGCAGCGCCTCCAGGGGAATAGGGTACGAGCAGTACTTC.

This clone appeared once. J is TRBJ2-1 and V is TRBV4-1; D possibly corresponds to TRBD2 (6 bases). Between the trimmed V and J ends, which lost 1 base and 4 bases, there was a span of 20 bases. The CDR3 consists of 18 residues. Germline-derived CDR1 and CDR2 are MGHRA and YSYEKL. DNA for the CDR3: TGCGCCAGCAGCCAAGGGGCGGCGGGGCGAAGCGGGTACAATGAGCAGTTCTTC. Its protein is CASSQGAAGRSGYNEQFF.

V is TRBV9 and J is TRBJ2-3, with a tentative D call TRBD2 (6 bases). Deletions cut 0 bases from V and 0 bases from J, with 11 bases between. Per the germline V gene, CDR1 is SGDLS and CDR2 is YYNGEE. CDR3 length: 16 amino acids. This CDR3 reads CASSVEASVSTDTQYF. In nucleotides, the CDR3 is TGTGCCAGCAGCGTAGAGGCTAGCGTAAGCACAGATACGCAGTATTTT.

The genes are TRBV4-1 and TRBJ2-7, with TRBD2 matching 9 bases. CDR1 MGHRA and CDR2 YSYEKL come from the germline V gene. There are 15 residues in the CDR3. V lost 4 bases and J lost 3; bases outside the gene matches: 7. As DNA, the CDR3 is TGCGCCAGCAGCCCATCTAGCGGGGAATACTACGAGCAGTACTTC. It translates to CASSPSSGEYYEQYF.

Points on this clone: One end of the junction varies from germline; a read error may be responsible. Additional DNA sequences in this sample encode the identical CDR3. The V and J genes are TRBV13 and TRBJ1-1; D call uncertain. CDR1 PRHDT and CDR2 FYEKMQ come from the germline V gene (reference sequence). This CDR3 is built from 14 residues. The CDR3 sequence is CASSLIGGITEAFF. CDR3 in DNA: TGTGCCAGCAGCTTAATCGGCGGAATCACTGAGGCTTTCTTT.

The rearrangement uses TRBV15 and TRBJ2-5, with TRBD1 as a possible D gene (5 bases). V lost 0 bases and J 7 bases, leaving 15 bases between the germline ends. The germline V gene has CDR1 LNHNV and CDR2 YYDKDF (reference sequence). The length of the CDR3 is 15 residues. The CDR3 loop reads CATSRDLGPARTQYF. The CDR3 bases are TGTGCCACCAGCAGAGATCTGGGGCCCGCGAGGACCCAGTACTTC. The full variable domain, completed using reference TRBV15 and TRBJ2-5, is DAMVIQNPRYQVTQFGKPVTLSCSQTLNHNVMYWYQQKSSQAPKLLFHYYDKDFNNEADTPDNFQSRRPNTSFCFLDIRSPGLGDTAMYLCATSRDLGPARTQYFGPGTRLLVL.

The chain uses TRBV28 and TRBJ2-5; D assignment may be TRBD1 or TRBD2 (5 bases each). Germline lookup yields CDR1 MDHEN and CDR2 SYDVKM. The V and J ends lost 4 bases and 3 bases respectively, with 21 bases between them. The CDR3 consists of 17 residues. CDR3 DNA: TGTGCCAGCAGTTCCCCTTCAGCGGTAACAGGAGAAGAGACCCAGTACTTC. Its protein product is CASSSPSAVTGEETQYF.

This clone was observed once. The V call is TRBV19, the J call TRBJ2-1; 10 bases map to TRBD2. V gave up 6 bases and J gave up 6 bases; unmatched junction bases: 8. From germline, CDR1 is LNHDA and CDR2 SQIVND (reference sequence). There are 15 residues in the CDR3. CDR3 region: CASSQRGGPGNEQFF. The DNA for the CDR3 is TGTGCCAGTAGCCAGCGGGGGGGGCCAGGCAATGAGCAGTTCTTC.